A selection of T cell receptor beta chains follows, all from one sample in a study of cytomegalovirus exposure and HLA in healthy donors. Clones were read by immunoSEQ multiplex PCR, and TCRdb kept only the in-frame ones, dropping some. The table has roughly 120,000 clones, 73% seen once. Material: PBMCs. Every receptor here comes from a man between 60 and 70 years old in good health and CMV-seropositive. CDR3s leave out the opening cysteine and the closing phenylalanine or tryptophan. Clone sizes are given selectively: once, few, many, or a class where the clone is expanded.

clone_size j_call v_call cdr3_aa
few TRBJ2-4 TRBV6-5 ASRRGSKYRDIQY
- TRBJ1-5 TRBV27 ASRSQRASNQPQH
- TRBJ1-2 TRBV5-4 ASSFGGLYYGYT
- TRBJ1-1 TRBV9 ASSAGQGALNTEAF
- TRBJ2-7 TRBV5-1 ASSSTFYEQY
- TRBJ1-2 TRBV5-1 ASSQRRNYGYT
- TRBJ1-4 TRBV19 ASSTGGDLGEKLF
- TRBJ1-1 TRBV5-1 ASSPQGGTEAF
- TRBJ2-3 TRBV5-4 ASSLHSGGTDTQY
- TRBJ2-2 TRBV5-4 ASSFDPRDSQTTGELF
- TRBJ2-3 TRBV6-1 ASSEERVAADTQY
- TRBJ2-5 TRBV4-2 ASSPLISSGQETQY
- TRBJ2-7 TRBV30 AARQVSYEQY
few TRBJ2-7 TRBV5-1 ASSSGQGEQY
few TRBJ1-4 TRBV7-9 ASTPPGQGEKLF
many TRBJ1-1 TRBV5-1 ASSPGQGDMTEAF
- TRBJ2-3 TRBV9 ASSAGDTQY
few TRBJ1-1 TRBV2 ASSQRGGDLTEAF
once TRBJ2-3 TRBV13 ASSHRTSGGNTQY
- TRBJ2-7 TRBV6-5 ASSQDSPPYEQY
- TRBJ1-2 TRBV5-4 ASSLGYTGTGLGGYT
- TRBJ2-3 TRBV7-2 ASRDRTGQHTDTQY
- TRBJ1-5 TRBV6-5 ASSPTRNQPQH
- TRBJ2-1 TRBV2 ASSEVPLAGGEQF
- TRBJ2-3 TRBV30 AARTGVIADTQY
- TRBJ2-3 TRBV4-1 ASSQGGGEGTDTQY
- TRBJ2-4 TRBV6-1 ASREQGGYIQY
- TRBJ2-7 TRBV15 ATSEQFSSGYEQY
- TRBJ2-7 TRBV27 ASSDQGMGHEQY
- TRBJ2-2 TRBV11-2 ASSALTGGTGELF
- TRBJ2-5 TRBV28 ASRYQWDTYGETQY
- TRBJ2-4 TRBV6-5 ASSPQGRRGNIQY
few TRBJ2-7 TRBV7-6 ASSANRDSYEQY
few TRBJ1-1 TRBV5-6 ASTPTGQVRGNTEAF
- TRBJ1-2 TRBV19 ASRLTEHYGYT
- TRBJ2-7 TRBV7-2 ASSYRRVQGSHEQY
- TRBJ2-3 TRBV5-1 ASRAGSTDTQY
few TRBJ1-1 TRBV19 ASSTLRNTEAF
- TRBJ1-5 TRBV5-1 ASSLAPGDQPQH
- TRBJ2-5 TRBV5-1 ASSFDSGGFETQY
- TRBJ1-1 TRBV2 ASSGTGSGNTEAF
- TRBJ2-3 TRBV14 ASTGGAGDTQY
- TRBJ2-3 TRBV2 ASRTGSDTQY
- TRBJ2-1 TRBV6-4 ASSDTGTSGEVKVLNEQF
- TRBJ2-1 TRBV7-6 ASSLRPSGTSGWNEQF
- TRBJ1-4 TRBV19 ASSTRTGNEKLF
- TRBJ2-7 TRBV5-4 ASSLQGTGEQY
once TRBJ1-6 TRBV9 ASSGTGTGGEAPLH
- TRBJ2-7 TRBV5-1 ASSLTASSYEQY
- TRBJ2-7 TRBV27 ASSSTRQGTYEQY
- TRBJ2-4 TRBV7-2 ASSTAGVAKNIQY
- - TRBV4-2 ASSQDETYEQY
once TRBJ2-7 TRBV30 AWSVGSYEQY
once TRBJ2-2 TRBV6-1 ASSESTGTGTGELF
- TRBJ2-7 TRBV5-1 ASAPSGGGYYEQY
- TRBJ1-6 TRBV7-9 ASSPTGGAASPLH
- TRBJ2-7 TRBV6-1 ASRRGGAYEQY
- - TRBV6-1 ASSELAGSTYEQY